The rows below give T cell receptor beta chains drawn from one sample of a study of cytotoxic CD8 clonotypes in ibrutinib-treated CLL. Clones were read by immunoSEQ multiplex PCR, and TCRdb kept only the in-frame ones, dropping some. This sample has just over 200,000 clones, with 75% to 85% found just once. Here the sequenced sample was PBMCs, taken after 12 months of ibrutinib treatment. The receptors shown here come from a human donor with chronic lymphocytic leukemia. Each CDR3 is given with its conserved first and last residue. A D gene is named only where the DNA matches it firmly. Expanded clones get a size class; other rows say once, few or many, or leave the size out.

v_gene	j_gene	d_gene	abundance	CDR3nt	CDR3aa
TRBV6-5	TRBJ1-4	.	.	TGTGCCAGCGGCCGAACAGGTTACACTAGTGAAAAACTGTTTTTT	CASGRTGYTSEKLFF
TRBV11-2	TRBJ1-2	.	.	TGTGCCAGCAGCTCGCAGGGGACTAACTATGGCTACACCTTC	CASSSQGTNYGYTF
TRBV12-5	TRBJ1-1	.	once	TGTGCTAGTGGTAGTCAGAGAGGGACTGAAGCTTTCTTT	CASGSQRGTEAFF
TRBV6-5	TRBJ2-7	.	.	TGTGCCAGCAGCCAATCGGGCATACACTACGAGCAGTACTTC	CASSQSGIHYEQYF
TRBV10-3	TRBJ2-1	.	.	TGTGCCATCAGTGAAGGGTTATCGTCGGCTGAGCAGTTCTTC	CAISEGLSSAEQFF
TRBV30	TRBJ2-1	.	.	TGTGCCTGGAATGGGGGCGGTGAGCAGTTCTTC	CAWNGGGEQFF
TRBV27	TRBJ2-2	TRBD2	.	TGTGCCAGCAAAGGACTAGCGGGCACCGGGGAGCTGTTTTTT	CASKGLAGTGELFF
TRBV27	TRBJ1-4	.	.	TGTGCCAGCAGCCAGGGACTTTTCGGGGAAAAACTGTTTTTT	CASSQGLFGEKLFF
TRBV9	TRBJ2-2	TRBD2	.	TGTGCCAGCAGCTTGGGGACTAGCGCCCGGACCGGGGAGCTGTTTTTT	CASSLGTSARTGELFF
TRBV19	TRBJ1-5	.	.	TGTGCCAGTAGTATAGCTCAAGAGGGCGGTTGGGGTCAGCCCCAGCATTTT	CASSIAQEGGWGQPQHF
TRBV7-9	TRBJ2-1	TRBD2	.	TGTGCCAGCAGCTCCCCTCCGGGACTAGGACCCTCGGGTGAGCAGTTCTTC	CASSSPPGLGPSGEQFF
TRBV7-9	TRBJ1-4	.	.	TGTGCCAGCGCCCCCACAGTAGCTGCAACTAATGAAAAACTGTTTTTT	CASAPTVAATNEKLFF
TRBV30	TRBJ1-1	.	.	TGTGCCTGGTTTATGGGGAGAAACACTGAAGCTTTCTTT	CAWFMGRNTEAFF
TRBV30	TRBJ1-1	.	few	TGTGCCTGGAGTGTATTGGGTGAGGGCACTGAAGCTTTCTTT	CAWSVLGEGTEAFF
TRBV9	TRBJ2-3	.	.	TGTGCCAGCAGCGCTTCGGGCGGGGCTGCTGGCACAGATACGCAGTATTTT	CASSASGGAAGTDTQYF
TRBV6-1	TRBJ1-1	.	.	TGTGCCAGCAGTCTTCGACCAACTCACCTAGAAGCTTTCTTT	CASSLRPTHLEAFF
TRBV5-1	TRBJ2-7	.	.	TGCGCCAGCAGCAATAGCGGTTCCTCCTACGAGCAGTACTTC	CASSNSGSSYEQYF
TRBV9	TRBJ1-1	TRBD1	.	TGTGCCAGCACCAGGGGGGCAGGGAACACTGAAGCTTTCTTT	CASTRGAGNTEAFF
TRBV10-3	TRBJ2-7	TRBD2	.	TGTGCCGTCTCTGGAGTGACTAGCATTACCTACGAGCAGTACTTC	CAVSGVTSITYEQYF
TRBV7-6	TRBJ2-5	TRBD2	few	TGTGCCAGCAGCTTGGGCGGGGGCCAAGAGACCCAGTACTTC	CASSLGGGQETQYF
TRBV21-1	TRBJ2-6	.	.	TGTGCCAGCAGCAAAGTTAGCAGATCTGGGGCCAACGTCCTGACTTTC	CASSKVSRSGANVLTF
TRBV5-1	TRBJ2-7	.	.	TGCGCCAGCAGCTTCGTGAGCCCTGCTAGCGCCTACGAGCAGTACTTC	CASSFVSPASAYEQYF
TRBV6-5	TRBJ2-1	.	once	TGTGCCAGCACCAACTACAATGAGCAGTTCTTC	CASTNYNEQFF
TRBV23-1	TRBJ2-1	TRBD1	.	TGCGCCAGCAGCCAAAGGCGGGACAGGGACAATGAGCAGTTCTTC	CASSQRRDRDNEQFF
TRBV6-5	TRBJ2-1	.	.	TGTGCCCCCGGAGGGGCTTCCTACAATGAGCAGTTCTTC	CAPGGASYNEQFF
TRBV29-1	TRBJ1-2	TRBD1	.	TGCAGCGGCTGGGACAGGGGGAACTATGGCTACACCTTC	CSGWDRGNYGYTF
TRBV6-4	TRBJ2-1	TRBD2	.	TGTGCCAGCAGTGACGGGAGCGGGGACTACAATGAGCAGTTCTTC	CASSDGSGDYNEQFF
TRBV21-1	TRBJ2-7	.	.	TGTGCCAGCAGCAACCTAAAAGGGACCTCCGGGACAACTCACTACGAGCAGTACTTC	CASSNLKGTSGTTHYEQYF
TRBV27	TRBJ2-2	.	.	TGTGCCAGCAGTTATCGGGGTATCGGCGGGGAGCTGTTTTTT	CASSYRGIGGELFF
TRBV28	TRBJ2-7	.	.	TGTGCCAGCAGCATTCCGTTCGTGAGCTCCTACGAGCAGTACTTC	CASSIPFVSSYEQYF
TRBV27	TRBJ1-2	.	.	TGTGCCAGCAGTTTGGGGGGGCGGCGAGCTAACTATGGCTACACCTTC	CASSLGGRRANYGYTF
TRBV6-1	TRBJ2-5	.	.	TGTGCCAGCAGTGAAGGTGGGGGAGAGACCCAGTACTTC	CASSEGGGETQYF
TRBV14	TRBJ2-3	TRBD1	.	TGTGCCAGCAGCCAAGTGGGCGTGTGGGACAGGATAGAATCAGATACGCAGTATTTT	CASSQVGVWDRIESDTQYF
TRBV28	TRBJ1-1	.	.	TGTGCCAGCAGTTTGGGAGGGGGGGTCGGCACTGAAGCTTTCTTT	CASSLGGGVGTEAFF
TRBV10-3	TRBJ2-7	.	.	TGTGCCATCAGTCCCAGGGACGTCTCGTCCTACGAGCAGTACTTC	CAISPRDVSSYEQYF
TRBV11-2	TRBJ2-3	.	.	TGTGCCAGCAGCTTTGGAATACGGGACAGCACAGATACGCAGTATTTT	CASSFGIRDSTDTQYF
TRBV5-1	TRBJ2-5	TRBD2	.	TGCGCCAGCAGCTTAGCGGGACTAGCGGGGAATTCGGAGACCCAGTACTTC	CASSLAGLAGNSETQYF
TRBV10-3	TRBJ2-5	TRBD2	once	TGTGCCATCAGTGTAAGGGAGGGGAACCCCCGGGAGACCCAGTACTTC	CAISVREGNPRETQYF
TRBV4-1	TRBJ1-1	.	.	TGCGCCAGCAGCCAAGGAGCAATGAACACTGAAGCTTTCTTT	CASSQGAMNTEAFF
TRBV19	TRBJ2-2	.	.	TGTGCCAGTAGTCCCTCGGTGGGACTTTACACCGGGGAGCTGTTTTTT	CASSPSVGLYTGELFF
TRBV18	TRBJ1-2	.	.	TGTGCCAGCTCACCTGCTAGCAGGGTCCGGTCGGGGCTCTATGGCTACACCTTC	CASSPASRVRSGLYGYTF
TRBV2	TRBJ1-2	.	.	TGTGCCAGCAGGGAGAAGGGTTTCTATGGCTACACCTTC	CASREKGFYGYTF
TRBV6-1	TRBJ2-3	TRBD2	.	TGTGCCAGCAGTGAACCGGGACTAGGAAACTCAGATACGCAGTATTTT	CASSEPGLGNSDTQYF
TRBV10-1	TRBJ2-1	TRBD1	.	TGCGCCAGCAGTCAGTGGACAGGGATGAATGAGCAGTTCTTC	CASSQWTGMNEQFF
TRBV7-7	TRBJ2-7	.	.	TGTGCTCCTCGGGACCGATCCTACGAGCAGTACTTC	CAPRDRSYEQYF
TRBV6-4	TRBJ2-2	.	.	TGTGCCAGCAGTCGACAGGGAGGCACCGGGGAGCTGTTTTTT	CASSRQGGTGELFF
TRBV2	TRBJ2-3	.	.	TGTGCCAGCAGGGGGACATTTCTTGGCACAGATACGCAGTATTTT	CASRGTFLGTDTQYF
TRBV6-1	TRBJ2-3	.	.	TGTGCCAACGGCCCCGGGACAATCATTCCCATTACGCAGTATTTT	CANGPGTIIPITQYF
TRBV27	TRBJ2-7	.	.	TGTGCCAGCAAGGCTACAGCCTACGAGCAGTACTTC	CASKATAYEQYF
TRBV2	TRBJ2-1	TRBD2	once	TGTGCCAGCAGTGCCACTGGACTAGCCATCAATGAGCAGTTCTTC	CASSATGLAINEQFF
TRBV4-1	TRBJ1-1	.	.	TGCGCCAGCAGCCAAGTGGCGGATTCGGCTGAAGCTTTCTTT	CASSQVADSAEAFF
TRBV7-9	TRBJ2-7	TRBD1	.	TGTGCCAGCAGCTTCCGGGACAGGGGATACGAGCAGTACTTC	CASSFRDRGYEQYF
TRBV6-5	TRBJ1-1	.	once	TGTGCCAGCAGTTACGGCAGGAACACTGAAGCTTTCTTT	CASSYGRNTEAFF
TRBV29-1	TRBJ1-5	.	few	TGCAGCGTTGTGGTAACAGGAGGGAATCAGCCCCAGCATTTT	CSVVVTGGNQPQHF